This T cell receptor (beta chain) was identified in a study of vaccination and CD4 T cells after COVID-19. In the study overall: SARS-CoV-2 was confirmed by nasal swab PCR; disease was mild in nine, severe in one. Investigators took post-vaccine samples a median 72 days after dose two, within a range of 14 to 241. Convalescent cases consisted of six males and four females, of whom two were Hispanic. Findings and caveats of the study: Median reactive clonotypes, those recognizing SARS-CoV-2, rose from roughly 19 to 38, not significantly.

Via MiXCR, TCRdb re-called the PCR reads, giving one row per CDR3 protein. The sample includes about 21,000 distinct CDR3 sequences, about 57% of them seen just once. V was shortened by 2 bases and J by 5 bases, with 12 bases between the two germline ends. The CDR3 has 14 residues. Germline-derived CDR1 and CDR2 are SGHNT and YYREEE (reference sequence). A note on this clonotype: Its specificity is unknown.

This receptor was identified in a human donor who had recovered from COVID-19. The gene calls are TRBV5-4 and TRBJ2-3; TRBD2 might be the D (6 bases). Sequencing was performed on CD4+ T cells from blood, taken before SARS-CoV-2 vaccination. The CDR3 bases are TGTGCCAGCAGCTTTCGGGAGAACTTAGATACGCAGTATTTT. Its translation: CASSFRENLDTQYF.